The source of this T cell receptor (beta chain) is a study of CD8+CD57+ T cells in acquired aplastic anemia. Study background: On average, sorted CD4+ and CD8+ cells gave roughly 2.9 ug of DNA.

Genomic DNA acted as the template from which TCR beta VDJ combination and CDR3 sequence profiling were carried out. TCRdb reprocessed the reads via MiXCR and lists one record per CDR3 protein. This sample has roughly 250,000 distinct CDR3 sequences, with 65% to 90% found just once. Germline loops: CDR1 MNHEY, CDR2 SVGEGT. The CDR3 is made up of 15 amino acids. With 4 bases clipped from V and 2 bases from J, the junction kept 5 bases outside the gene matches. Individuals selected for sequencing had exhibited CD8+CD57+ cell expansion on flow cytometry. Patients were therapy-naive when their blood was sampled.

The source of this sequence is a human donor with aplastic anemia. Input material: sorted CD4+, CD8+, or CD8+CD57+ T cells (not recorded which) from PBMCs. This chain connects TRBV6-2 or TRBV6-3 to TRBJ2-3; 8 nucleotides match TRBD1. CDR3 coding DNA: TGTGCCAGCAGTTCGACAGGGGATCACACAGATACGCAGTATTTT. This sequence encodes CASSSTGDHTDTQYF.